Following are 29 T cell receptor beta chains from one sample sequenced in a study of shared clonotypes between healthy human individuals. Here immunoSEQ multiplex PCR was the method, and the copy in TCRdb shows in-frame clones only, minus some. This sample has approximately 1,500,000 clones, with about 96% found just once. Input material: naive CD4+ T cells sorted from blood. The sample's subset: CD45RA+ positively selected. The receptors were gathered from a man aged 30-40 years in good health.

V and J are TRBV19 and TRBJ2-3, with 7 bases matching TRBD2. CDR1 and CDR2 from the germline V gene are LNHDA and SQIVND (reference sequence). The CDR3 sequence is 14 residues long. V shed 4 bases, J shed 0 bases, and the junction held 1 base outside the gene matches. This chain's CDR3 is CASSTSGSTDTQYF. Here the CDR3 DNA reads TGTGCCAGTAGTACTAGCGGCAGCACAGATACGCAGTATTTT.

A single count supports this clone. Other DNA sequences from this sample encode an identical CDR3 as well. V and J are TRBV7-2 and TRBJ2-7; perhaps TRBD1 as D (5 bases). The CDR3 has 13 amino acids. CDR1 is SGHTA and CDR2 is FQGNSA in the germline V gene. Trimming shortened V by 1 base and J by 3 bases, and 7 bases separated the two germline ends. CDR3 in amino acids: CASSLGGNYEQYF. As DNA, the CDR3 is TGTGCCAGCAGCTTAGGGGGCAACTACGAGCAGTACTTC. Drawing the rest from reference TRBV7-2 and TRBJ2-7, the complete variable domain is GAGVSQSPSNKVTEKGKDVELRCDPISGHTALYWYRQSLGQGLEFLIYFQGNSAPDKSGLPSDRFSAERTGGSVSTLTIQRTQQEDSAVYLCASSLGGNYEQYFGPGTRLTVT.

V usage is TRBV5-8 and J usage is TRBJ1-1; no clear D gene. Per the germline V gene, CDR1 is SGHTS and CDR2 is YDEGEE. Trimming removed 2 bases from V and 0 bases from J, with 8 bases in between. The CDR3 covers 14 residues. This CDR3 is CASSFEELNTEAFF. The DNA of the CDR3 is TGTGCCAGCAGCTTCGAGGAACTGAACACTGAAGCTTTCTTT.

V gene TRBV4-1 combines with J gene TRBJ1-4; tentatively, D is TRBD1 (5 bases). The CDR3 extends over 17 amino acids. With 0 bases removed from V and 8 bases from J, the gap between germline ends came to 19 bases. Germline loops: CDR1 MGHRA, CDR2 YSYEKL. The CDR3, as DNA: TGCGCCAGCAGCCAAGAAGTACGGCCCTCGGGGCGGGAAAAACTGTTTTTT. Residues: CASSQEVRPSGREKLFF.

This sequence joins TRBV11-2 and TRBJ2-2; tentatively, D is TRBD1 (6 bases). The CDR3 spans 15 residues. CDR1 and CDR2 from the germline V gene are SGHAT and FQNNGV. V was cut by 5 bases and J by 4 bases, with 14 bases left in between. CDR3: CASSQGQESTGELFF. The CDR3 nucleotides are TGTGCCAGCAGCCAGGGACAAGAAAGCACCGGGGAGCTGTTTTTT.

The chain combines TRBV10-3 with TRBJ1-5; TRBD1 matches at 7 bases. The germline V gene has CDR1 ENHRY and CDR2 SYGVKD. The CDR3 consists of 13 residues. V gave up 10 bases and J gave up 3 bases; unmatched junction bases: 6. CDR3 protein: CATGQVVNQPQHF. CDR3 sequence (DNA): TGTGCCACCGGACAGGTGGTCAATCAGCCCCAGCATTTT.

This chain uses TRBV6-1 with TRBJ1-5; D is perhaps TRBD1 (6 bases). The CDR3 sequence is 14 residues long. CDR1 and CDR2 (germline): MNHNS, SASEGT. Trimming took off 4 bases at V and 3 bases at J, with 10 bases between the two ends. The CDR3 is CASSVTGNNQPQHF. The CDR3 DNA sequence: TGTGCCAGCAGTGTTACAGGGAACAATCAGCCCCAGCATTTT.

J is TRBJ1-2 and V is TRBV6-1, with D tentatively TRBD1 (5 bases). Trimming removed 8 bases from V and 10 bases from J, with 14 bases in between. The CDR3 is 11 amino acids. Germline loops: CDR1 MNHNS, CDR2 SASEGT. CDR3 sequence: CASADPRDYTF. The CDR3 DNA reads TGTGCCAGCGCCGACCCCAGGGACTACACCTTC.

This chain connects TRBV25-1 to TRBJ2-2, with D tentatively TRBD2 (6 bases). The CDR3 has 16 residues. Trimming removed 3 bases from V and 3 bases from J, with 14 bases in between. In germline, CDR1 is MGHDK, CDR2 SYGVNS. The CDR3 region has the DNA TGTGCCAGCAGTGATGCAAGTCGGGAGTACACCGGGGAGCTGTTTTTT. This encodes CASSDASREYTGELFF. The full variable domain, in which reference TRBV25-1 and TRBJ2-2 provide the parts outside the CDR3, is EADIYQTPRYLVIGTGKKITLECSQTMGHDKMYWYQQDPGMELHLIHYSYGVNSTEKGDLSSESTVSRIRTEHFPLTLESARPSHTSQYLCASSDASREYTGELFFGEGSRLTVL.

This clone was seen once. V gene TRBV28 combines with J gene TRBJ2-7; the match to TRBD1 covers 10 bases. The CDR3 is made up of 15 amino acids. With 5 bases clipped from V and 9 bases from J, the junction kept 13 bases outside the gene matches. Germline lookup yields CDR1 MDHEN and CDR2 SYDVKM. As DNA, the CDR3 is TGTGCCAGCAGTATAAGGGACAGGGGAAGAACAGTGCAGTACTTC. Protein: CASSIRDRGRTVQYF.

The rearrangement joins TRBV28 to TRBJ1-1; no clear D gene. CDR1 and CDR2 from the germline V gene are MDHEN and SYDVKM. Trimming cost V 3 bases and J 1 base, with 3 bases left between them. This CDR3 region has 12 residues. Here the CDR3 reads CASSFPNTEAFF. The CDR3 bases are TGTGCCAGCAGTTTCCCGAACACTGAAGCTTTCTTT.

The chain couples TRBV18 to TRBJ1-2; TRBD1 agrees at 9 bases. The CDR3 runs 16 residues. With 5 bases clipped from V and 2 bases from J, the junction kept 9 bases outside the gene matches. CDR1 KGHSH and CDR2 LQKENI come from the germline V gene. Here the CDR3 DNA reads TGTGCCAGCTCAACCCCCCGGACAGGGGCCAACTATGGCTACACCTTC. Its protein product is CASSTPRTGANYGYTF.

This clone came up once. The chain is built from TRBV28 and TRBJ1-5; no reliable D call. The CDR3 runs to 15 residues. Germline CDR1 reads MDHEN; CDR2 reads SYDVKM. V was pared by 7 bases and J by 7 bases, with 20 bases between. As DNA, the CDR3 is TGTGCCAGCAACAATAACAAGGCTGGGAACCAGCCCCAGCATTTT. This codes for CASNNNKAGNQPQHF.

The chain has TRBV18 and TRBJ2-7; 10 bases are shared with TRBD1. The CDR3 covers 14 residues. Germline CDR1 KGHSH, CDR2 LQKENI. V gave up 6 bases and J gave up 4 bases; unmatched junction bases: 6. The CDR3 loop reads CASSMGQGPYEQYF. The CDR3 coding sequence is TGTGCCAGCTCCATGGGACAGGGGCCTTACGAGCAGTACTTC.

This chain links TRBV18 with TRBJ2-5, with unresolved D. Looked up from germline, CDR1 is KGHSH and CDR2 is LQKENI. This CDR3 comprises 16 residues. V was trimmed by 3 bases and J by 2 bases, leaving 16 bases between them. The CDR3 DNA is TGTGCCAGCTCACCCGAGTCGTATGACGGTCAAGAGACCCAGTACTTC. It translates to CASSPESYDGQETQYF.

The CDR3 loop is CASSLDPTGGTYTGELFF. The DNA for the CDR3 is TGTGCCAGCAGCTTGGATCCCACAGGGGGAACCTACACCGGGGAGCTGTTTTTT. The genes are TRBV5-4 and TRBJ2-2; the match to TRBD1 covers 8 bases. V gave up 0 bases and J gave up 3 bases; unmatched junction bases: 10. Germline V gives CDR1 SGHNT, CDR2 YYREEE (reference sequence). The CDR3 loop spans 18 amino acids.

This chain joins TRBV5-4 and TRBJ2-1; TRBD2 might be the D (6 bases). Germline V CDR1 and CDR2: SGHNT, YYREEE (reference sequence). The CDR3 contains 15 residues. Trimming took off 4 bases at V and 2 bases at J, with 13 bases between the two ends. Here the CDR3 reads CASSKVGEAYNEQFF. The CDR3 nucleotides read TGTGCCAGCAGCAAGGTTGGGGAGGCCTACAATGAGCAGTTCTTC.

This clone is a singleton in its sample. This chain connects TRBV11-2 to TRBJ1-5; D is undetermined. This CDR3 comprises 16 residues. Germline CDR1 SGHAT, CDR2 FQNNGV. Between the trimmed V and J ends, which lost 2 bases and 3 bases, there was a span of 14 bases. The CDR3 is CASSLLSTGTNQPQHF. The CDR3 DNA sequence: TGTGCCAGCAGCTTACTCTCAACCGGCACCAATCAGCCCCAGCATTTT.

This clone was counted once. The chain uses TRBV29-1 and TRBJ1-1, with D uncertain. CDR1 is SQVTM, CDR2 ANQGSEA, per germline. The CDR3 has 13 amino acids. V was shortened by 4 bases and J by 6 bases, with 15 bases between the two germline ends. CDR3 amino acids: CSVVRENWAEAFF. The DNA of the CDR3 is TGCAGCGTTGTACGCGAGAACTGGGCTGAAGCTTTCTTT.

J is TRBJ1-3 and V is TRBV5-4, with 7 bases identical to TRBD1. The trim removed 5 bases at V and 0 bases at J, leaving 11 bases unmatched. The CDR3 has 17 amino acids. CDR1 is SGHNT and CDR2 is YYREEE in the germline V gene (reference sequence). The CDR3 bases are TGTGCCAGCAGTCATGCCGGACAGGCAGCCTCTGGAAACACCATATATTTT. As protein: CASSHAGQAASGNTIYF.

The chain is built from TRBV4-1 and TRBJ2-7; a weak D match, TRBD2 (6 bases). The length of the CDR3 is 13 residues. CDR1 and CDR2 from the germline V gene are MGHRA and YSYEKL. The germline V and J ends were trimmed by 4 bases and 6 bases, with 13 bases remaining between them. The CDR3 protein is CASSPGLFSEQYF. CDR3 nucleotide sequence: TGCGCCAGCAGCCCGGGACTTTTTTCCGAGCAGTACTTC.

The chain recombines TRBV11-3 with TRBJ2-3; 11 nucleotides agree with TRBD1. V lost 5 bases, J lost 6 bases, and 7 bases stayed unmatched. Germline loops: CDR1 SGHNT, CDR2 YENEEA. The CDR3 extends over 15 amino acids. CDR3 sequence (DNA): TGTGCCAGCAGCCGCGGACAGGGGGCAAGCGATACGCAGTATTTT. This gives the protein CASSRGQGASDTQYF.

The chain's CDR3 is CAWSLRGASGANVLTF. CDR3 bases: TGTGCCTGGAGCTTAAGGGGGGCCTCTGGGGCCAACGTCCTGACTTTC. The rearrangement uses TRBV30 and TRBJ2-6; D might be TRBD1 or TRBD2, each matching 6 bases. Germline CDR1 is GTSNPN and CDR2 is SVGIG (reference sequence). V was pared by 3 bases and J by 0 bases, with 12 bases between. CDR3 length: 16 residues.

The V and J genes are TRBV19 and TRBJ2-1; 9 bases are shared with TRBD2. This CDR3 region has 16 residues. The V gene end was trimmed by 3 bases and the J gene end by 4 bases; junction bases not matched to a gene: 7. CDR1 is LNHDA and CDR2 is SQIVND in the germline V gene (reference sequence). The CDR3 DNA is TGTGCCAGTAGTATGAGGTCTAGCGGGACGTACAATGAGCAGTTCTTC. Protein: CASSMRSSGTYNEQFF.

Of note for this clone: This sample also contains other DNA sequences that code for the same CDR3. This sequence joins TRBV28 and TRBJ2-3, with 9 bases that match TRBD2. The V gene end was trimmed by 5 bases and the J gene end by 0 bases; junction bases not matched to a gene: 3. Germline loops: CDR1 MDHEN, CDR2 SYDVKM. CDR3 length: 15 amino acids. DNA of the CDR3: TGTGCCAGCAGTACCACTAGCGGGAGCACAGATACGCAGTATTTT. Its translation: CASSTTSGSTDTQYF.

V is TRBV4-1 and J is TRBJ1-4; a weak D match, TRBD1 (5 bases). CDR1 MGHRA and CDR2 YSYEKL come from the germline V gene. The V gene lost 0 bases and the J gene lost 8 bases, with 13 bases spanning the gap. The CDR3 runs 15 residues. CDR3 coding DNA: TGCGCCAGCAGCCAAGATGCCGGGGCAGGAGAAAAACTGTTTTTT. This gives the protein CASSQDAGAGEKLFF.

The V and J genes are TRBV10-3 and TRBJ1-3; weak D call: TRBD1 (6 bases). V lost 2 bases to trimming and J lost 0 bases, with 17 bases between them. The CDR3 runs 18 residues. The germline CDR1 and CDR2 sequences are ENHRY and SYGVKD. The DNA for the CDR3 is TGTGCCATCAGTGAGGGGCGTCGACAGGACCTCTCTGGAAACACCATATATTTT. Translation gives CAISEGRRQDLSGNTIYF.

This clone came up once. The chain combines TRBV7-9 with TRBJ2-3; the D gene is possibly TRBD2 (5 bases). V was pared by 1 base and J by 5 bases, with 13 bases between. This CDR3 has 15 residues. Germline V gene sequence: CDR1 SEHNR, CDR2 FQNEAQ (reference sequence). DNA for the CDR3: TGTGCCAGCAGCTTAGTTCTCGGGAACGGAGATACGCAGTATTTT. The encoded protein is CASSLVLGNGDTQYF.

The rearrangement links TRBV6-6 to TRBJ2-3, with TRBD1 identical over 7 bases. Per germline, CDR1 MNHNY and CDR2 SVGAGI (reference sequence). The J segment lost 1 base and the V segment lost 4 bases, leaving 5 bases of the junction unmatched. The CDR3 runs 15 residues. In DNA form, the CDR3 reads TGTGCCAGCAGTTCCCAGGGGGACCGCACAGATACGCAGTATTTT. It is translated as CASSSQGDRTDTQYF.